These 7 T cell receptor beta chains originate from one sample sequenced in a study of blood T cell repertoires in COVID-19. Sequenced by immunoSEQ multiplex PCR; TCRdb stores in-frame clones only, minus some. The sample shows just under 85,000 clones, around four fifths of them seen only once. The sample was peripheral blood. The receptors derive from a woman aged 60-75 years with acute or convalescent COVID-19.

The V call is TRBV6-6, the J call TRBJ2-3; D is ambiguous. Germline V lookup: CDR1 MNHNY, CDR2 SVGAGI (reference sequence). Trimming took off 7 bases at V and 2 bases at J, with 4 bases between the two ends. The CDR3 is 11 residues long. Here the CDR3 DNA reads TGTGCCAGCACCTACACAGATACGCAGTATTTT. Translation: CASTYTDTQYF.

The CDR3 loop is CASSEQGVETQYF. CDR3 DNA: TGTGCCAGCAGTGAACAGGGCGTCGAGACCCAGTACTTC. J is TRBJ2-5 and V is TRBV25-1, with D perhaps matching TRBD1 (5 bases). V was cut by 2 bases and J by 5 bases, with 9 bases left in between. The CDR3 has 13 amino acids. Per germline, CDR1 MGHDK and CDR2 SYGVNS.

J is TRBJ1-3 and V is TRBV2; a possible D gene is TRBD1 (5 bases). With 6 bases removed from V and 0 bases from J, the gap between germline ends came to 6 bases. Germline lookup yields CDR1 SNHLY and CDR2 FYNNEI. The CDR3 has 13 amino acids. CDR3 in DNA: TGTGCCAGCAGGACAGACTCTGGAAACACCATATATTTT. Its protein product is CASRTDSGNTIYF. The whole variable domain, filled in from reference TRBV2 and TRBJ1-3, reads EPEVTQTPSHQVTQMGQEVILRCVPISNHLYFYWYRQILGQKVEFLVSFYNNEISEKSEIFDDQFSVERPDGSNFTLKIRSTKLEDSAMYFCASRTDSGNTIYFGEGSWLTVV.

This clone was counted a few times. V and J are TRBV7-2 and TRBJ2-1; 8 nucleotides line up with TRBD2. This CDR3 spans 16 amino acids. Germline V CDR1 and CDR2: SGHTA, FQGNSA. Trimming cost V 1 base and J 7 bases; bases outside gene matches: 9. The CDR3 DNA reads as TGTGCCAGCAGCTTAGGGACGGGACTAGTCTCGAATGAGCAGTTCTTC. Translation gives CASSLGTGLVSNEQFF.

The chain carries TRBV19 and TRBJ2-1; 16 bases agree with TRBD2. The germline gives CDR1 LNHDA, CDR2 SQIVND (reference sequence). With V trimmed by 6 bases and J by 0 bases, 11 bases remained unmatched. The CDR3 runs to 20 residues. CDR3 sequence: CASRLRGTSGGGSSYNEQFF. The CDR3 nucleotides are TGTGCCAGTAGGCTCAGAGGGACTAGCGGGGGGGGAAGCTCCTACAATGAGCAGTTCTTC.

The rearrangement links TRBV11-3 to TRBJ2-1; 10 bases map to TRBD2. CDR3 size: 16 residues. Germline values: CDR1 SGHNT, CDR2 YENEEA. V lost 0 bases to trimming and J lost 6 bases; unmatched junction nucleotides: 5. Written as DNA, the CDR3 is TGTGCCAGCAGCTTAGAGAGCGGGGGGGCTTTCAATGAGCAGTTCTTC. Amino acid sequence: CASSLESGGAFNEQFF.

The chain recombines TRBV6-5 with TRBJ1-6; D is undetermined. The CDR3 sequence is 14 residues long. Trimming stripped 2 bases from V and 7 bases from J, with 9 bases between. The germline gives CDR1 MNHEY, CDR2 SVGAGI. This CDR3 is CASSYRAGNSPLHF. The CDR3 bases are TGTGCCAGCAGTTACAGGGCGGGAAATTCACCCCTCCACTTT.